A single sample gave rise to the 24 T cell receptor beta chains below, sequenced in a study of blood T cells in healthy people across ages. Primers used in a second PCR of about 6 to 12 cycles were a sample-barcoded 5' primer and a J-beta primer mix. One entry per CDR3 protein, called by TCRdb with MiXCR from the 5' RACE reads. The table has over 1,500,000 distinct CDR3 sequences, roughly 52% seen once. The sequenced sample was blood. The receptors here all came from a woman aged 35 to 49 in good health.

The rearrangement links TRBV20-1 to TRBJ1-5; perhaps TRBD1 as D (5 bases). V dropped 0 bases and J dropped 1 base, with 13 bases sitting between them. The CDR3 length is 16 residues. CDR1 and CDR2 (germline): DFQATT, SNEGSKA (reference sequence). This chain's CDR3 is CSARDGGRVSNQPQHF. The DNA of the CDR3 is TGCAGTGCTAGAGATGGGGGTAGGGTAAGCAATCAGCCCCAGCATTTT.

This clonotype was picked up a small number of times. This chain's CDR3 is CSVGQLPRDSEQFF. CDR3 DNA sequence: TGCAGCGTTGGACAGCTCCCTAGGGATAGTGAGCAGTTCTTC. V gene TRBV29-1 combines with J gene TRBJ2-1, with D perhaps TRBD1 (5 bases). This CDR3 spans 14 amino acids. Trimming took off 4 bases at V and 9 bases at J, with 19 bases between the two ends. CDR1 and CDR2 (germline): SQVTM, ANQGSEA.

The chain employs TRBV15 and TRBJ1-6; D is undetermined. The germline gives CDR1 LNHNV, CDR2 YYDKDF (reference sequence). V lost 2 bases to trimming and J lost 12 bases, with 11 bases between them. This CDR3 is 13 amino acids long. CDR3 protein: CATSRKPGEPLHF. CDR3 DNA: TGTGCCACCAGCAGAAAACCTGGGGAACCCCTCCACTTT.

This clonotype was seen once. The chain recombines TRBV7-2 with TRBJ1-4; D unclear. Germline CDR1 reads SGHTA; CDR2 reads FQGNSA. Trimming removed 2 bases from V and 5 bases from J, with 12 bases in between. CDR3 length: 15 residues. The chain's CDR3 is CASSLRSLSNEKLFF. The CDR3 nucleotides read TGTGCCAGCAGCTTAAGGTCGCTGTCGAATGAAAAACTGTTTTTT.

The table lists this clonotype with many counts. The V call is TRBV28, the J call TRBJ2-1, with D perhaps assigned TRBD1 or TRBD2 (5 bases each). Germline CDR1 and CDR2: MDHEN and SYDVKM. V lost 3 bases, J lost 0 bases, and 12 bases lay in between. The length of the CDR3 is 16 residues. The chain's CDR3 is CASSFSGAGSYNEQFF. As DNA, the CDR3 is TGTGCCAGCAGTTTCTCCGGGGCGGGCTCCTACAATGAGCAGTTCTTC.

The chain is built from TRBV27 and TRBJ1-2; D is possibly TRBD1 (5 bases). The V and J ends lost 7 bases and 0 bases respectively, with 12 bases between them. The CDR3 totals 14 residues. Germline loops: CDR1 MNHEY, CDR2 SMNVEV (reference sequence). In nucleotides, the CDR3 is TGTGCCAGCAAAAAACAGGTCTCTAACTATGGCTACACCTTC. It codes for CASKKQVSNYGYTF.

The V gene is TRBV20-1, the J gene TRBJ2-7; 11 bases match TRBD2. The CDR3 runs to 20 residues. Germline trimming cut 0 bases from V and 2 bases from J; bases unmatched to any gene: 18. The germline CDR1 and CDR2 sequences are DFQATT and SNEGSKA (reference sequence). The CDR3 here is CSARDGTLGPLAGGTYEQYF. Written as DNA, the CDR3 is TGCAGTGCTAGAGATGGGACATTGGGCCCGCTAGCGGGGGGCACCTACGAGCAGTACTTC.

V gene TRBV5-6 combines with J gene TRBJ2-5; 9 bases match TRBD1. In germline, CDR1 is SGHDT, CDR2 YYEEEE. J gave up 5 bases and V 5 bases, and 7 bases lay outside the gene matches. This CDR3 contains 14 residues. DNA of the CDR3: TGTGCCAGCAGTCGACAGGGGGTCTTCGAGACCCAGTACTTC. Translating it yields CASSRQGVFETQYF. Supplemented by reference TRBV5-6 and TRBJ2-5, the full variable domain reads DAGVTQSPTHLIKTRGQQVTLRCSPKSGHDTVSWYQQALGQGPQFIFQYYEEEERQRGNFPDRFSGHQFPNYSSELNVNALLLGDSALYLCASSRQGVFETQYFGPGTRLLVL.

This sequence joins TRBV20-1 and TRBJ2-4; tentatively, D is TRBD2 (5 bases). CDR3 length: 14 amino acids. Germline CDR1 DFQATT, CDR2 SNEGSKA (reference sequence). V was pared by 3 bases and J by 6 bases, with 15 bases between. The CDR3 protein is CSASGPGLGNIQYF. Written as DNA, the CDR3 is TGCAGTGCTAGCGGACCCGGACTGGGAAACATTCAGTACTTC.

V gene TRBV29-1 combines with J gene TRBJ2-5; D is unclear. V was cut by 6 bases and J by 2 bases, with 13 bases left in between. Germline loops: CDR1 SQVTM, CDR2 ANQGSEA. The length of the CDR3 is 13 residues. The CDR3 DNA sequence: TGCAGCGTGCCGACCTCCAGTCAAGAGACCCAGTACTTC. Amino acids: CSVPTSSQETQYF.

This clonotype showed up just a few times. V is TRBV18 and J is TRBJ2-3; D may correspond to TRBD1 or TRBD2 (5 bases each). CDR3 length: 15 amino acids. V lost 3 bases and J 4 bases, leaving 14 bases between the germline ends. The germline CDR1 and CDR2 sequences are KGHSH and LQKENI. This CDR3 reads CASSPGVLYADTQYF. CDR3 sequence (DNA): TGTGCCAGCTCACCGGGGGTCCTATACGCAGATACGCAGTATTTT.

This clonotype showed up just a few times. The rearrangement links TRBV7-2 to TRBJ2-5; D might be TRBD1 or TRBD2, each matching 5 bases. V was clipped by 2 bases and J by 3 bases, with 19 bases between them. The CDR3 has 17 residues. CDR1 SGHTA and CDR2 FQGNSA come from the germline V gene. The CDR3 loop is CASSLISGAPREETQYF. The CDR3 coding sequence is TGTGCCAGCAGCTTAATCTCCGGGGCACCAAGGGAAGAGACCCAGTACTTC.

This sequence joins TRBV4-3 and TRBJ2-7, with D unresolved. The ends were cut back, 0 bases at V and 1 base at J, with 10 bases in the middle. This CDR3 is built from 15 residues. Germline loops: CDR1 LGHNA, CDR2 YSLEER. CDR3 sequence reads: CASSQESSKSYEQYF. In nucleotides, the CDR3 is TGCGCCAGCAGCCAAGAGTCTAGTAAATCCTACGAGCAGTACTTC.

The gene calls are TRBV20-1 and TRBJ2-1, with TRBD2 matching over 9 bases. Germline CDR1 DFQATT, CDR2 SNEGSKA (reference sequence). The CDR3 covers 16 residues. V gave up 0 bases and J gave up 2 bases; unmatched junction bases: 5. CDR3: CSARDRLAGTYNEQFF. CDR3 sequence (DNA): TGCAGTGCTAGAGATAGGCTAGCGGGGACCTACAATGAGCAGTTCTTC.

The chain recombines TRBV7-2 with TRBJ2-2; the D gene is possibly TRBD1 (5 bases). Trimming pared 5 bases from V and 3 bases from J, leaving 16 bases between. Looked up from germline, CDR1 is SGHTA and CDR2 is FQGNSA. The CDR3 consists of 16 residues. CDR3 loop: CASSPYKARDTGELFF. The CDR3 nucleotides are TGTGCCAGCAGCCCCTATAAGGCCAGGGACACCGGGGAGCTGTTTTTT.

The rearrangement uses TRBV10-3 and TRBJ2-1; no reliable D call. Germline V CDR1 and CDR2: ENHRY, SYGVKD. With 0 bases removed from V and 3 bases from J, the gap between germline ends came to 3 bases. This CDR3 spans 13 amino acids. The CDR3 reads CAISESLYNEQFF. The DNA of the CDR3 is TGTGCCATCAGTGAGTCCCTCTACAATGAGCAGTTCTTC.

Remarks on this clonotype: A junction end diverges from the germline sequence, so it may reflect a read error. The CDR3 protein is CSSRDLDRETQYF. CDR3 coding DNA: TGCAGTTCTAGAGATCTGGACAGAGAGACCCAGTACTTC. The V gene is TRBV20-1, the J gene TRBJ2-5; maybe TRBD1 (6 bases). In germline, CDR1 is DFQATT, CDR2 SNEGSKA (reference sequence). The CDR3 is 13 residues long.

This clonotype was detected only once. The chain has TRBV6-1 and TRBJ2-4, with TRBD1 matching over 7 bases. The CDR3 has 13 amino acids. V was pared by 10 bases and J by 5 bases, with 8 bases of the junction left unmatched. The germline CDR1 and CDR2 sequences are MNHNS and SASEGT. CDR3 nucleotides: TGTGCCATCTGCCGACAGGGAGAAAACATTCAGTACTTC. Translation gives CAICRQGENIQYF.

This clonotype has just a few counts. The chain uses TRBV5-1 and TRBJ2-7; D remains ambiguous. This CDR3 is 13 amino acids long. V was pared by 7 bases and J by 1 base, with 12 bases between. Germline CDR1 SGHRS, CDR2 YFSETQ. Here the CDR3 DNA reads TGCGCCAGCTTTAACTTCGGATCCTACGAGCAGTACTTC. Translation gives CASFNFGSYEQYF. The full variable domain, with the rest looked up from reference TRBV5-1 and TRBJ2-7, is KAGVTQTPRYLIKTRGQQVTLSCSPISGHRSVSWYQQTPGQGLQFLFEYFSETQRNKGNFPGRFSGRQFSNSRSEMNVSTLELGDSALYLCASFNFGSYEQYFGPGTRLTVT.

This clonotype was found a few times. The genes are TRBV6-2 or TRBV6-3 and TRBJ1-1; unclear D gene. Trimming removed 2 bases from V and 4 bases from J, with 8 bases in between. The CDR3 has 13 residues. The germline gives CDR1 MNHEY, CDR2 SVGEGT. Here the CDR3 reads CASSYVGGTEAFF. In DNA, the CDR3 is TGTGCCAGCAGTTACGTGGGTGGCACTGAAGCTTTCTTT.

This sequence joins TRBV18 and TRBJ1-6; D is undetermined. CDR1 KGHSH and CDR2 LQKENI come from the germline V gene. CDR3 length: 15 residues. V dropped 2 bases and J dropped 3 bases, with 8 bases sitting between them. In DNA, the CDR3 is TGTGCCAGCTCACCAGGCCAAATCTATAATTCACCCCTCCACTTT. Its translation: CASSPGQIYNSPLHF.

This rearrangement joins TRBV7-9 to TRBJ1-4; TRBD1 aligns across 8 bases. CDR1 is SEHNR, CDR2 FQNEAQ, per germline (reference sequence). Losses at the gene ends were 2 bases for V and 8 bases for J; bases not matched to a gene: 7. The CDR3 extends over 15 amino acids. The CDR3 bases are TGTGCCAGCAGCTTAAAAGGTGACAGGGGAGAAAAACTGTTTTTT. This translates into CASSLKGDRGEKLFF. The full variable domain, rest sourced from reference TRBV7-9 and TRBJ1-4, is DTGVSQNPRHKITKRGQNVTFRCDPISEHNRLYWYRQTLGQGPEFLTYFQNEAQLEKSRLLSDRFSAERPKGSFSTLEIQRTEQGDSAMYLCASSLKGDRGEKLFFGSGTQLSVL.

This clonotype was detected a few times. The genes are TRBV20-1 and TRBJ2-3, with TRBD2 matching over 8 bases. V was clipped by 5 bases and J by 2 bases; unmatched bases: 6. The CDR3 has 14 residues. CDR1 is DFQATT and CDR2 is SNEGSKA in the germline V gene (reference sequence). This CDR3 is CSARIAGNTDTQYF. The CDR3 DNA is TGCAGTGCTCGGATAGCGGGGAACACAGATACGCAGTATTTT.

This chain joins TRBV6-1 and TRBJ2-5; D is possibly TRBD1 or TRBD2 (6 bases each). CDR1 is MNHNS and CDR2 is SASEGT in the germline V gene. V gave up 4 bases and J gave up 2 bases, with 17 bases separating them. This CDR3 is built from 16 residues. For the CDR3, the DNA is TGTGCCAGCAGTGCCTTAACGGGGGCCCAACAAGAGACCCAGTACTTC. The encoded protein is CASSALTGAQQETQYF.